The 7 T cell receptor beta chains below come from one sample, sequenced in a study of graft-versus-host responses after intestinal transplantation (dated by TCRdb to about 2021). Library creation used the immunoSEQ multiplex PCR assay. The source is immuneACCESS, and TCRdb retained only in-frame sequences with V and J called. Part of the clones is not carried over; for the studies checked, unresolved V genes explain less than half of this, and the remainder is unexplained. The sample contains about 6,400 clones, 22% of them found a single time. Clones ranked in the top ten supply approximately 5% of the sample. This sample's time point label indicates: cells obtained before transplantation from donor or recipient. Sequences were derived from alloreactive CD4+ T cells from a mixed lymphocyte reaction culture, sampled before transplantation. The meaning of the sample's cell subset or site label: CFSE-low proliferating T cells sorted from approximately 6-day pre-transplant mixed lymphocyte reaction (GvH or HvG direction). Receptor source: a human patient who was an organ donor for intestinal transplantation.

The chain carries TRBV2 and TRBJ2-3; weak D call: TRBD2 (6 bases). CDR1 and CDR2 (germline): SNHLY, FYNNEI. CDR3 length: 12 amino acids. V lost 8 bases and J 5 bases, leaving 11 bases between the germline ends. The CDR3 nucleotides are TGTGCCAGCCTGGGGGGTATAGATACGCAGTATTTT. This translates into CASLGGIDTQYF.

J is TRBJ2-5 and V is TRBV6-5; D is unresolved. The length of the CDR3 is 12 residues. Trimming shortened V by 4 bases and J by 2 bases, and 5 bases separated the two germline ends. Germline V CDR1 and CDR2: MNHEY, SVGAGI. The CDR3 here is CASSSRQETQYF. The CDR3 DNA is TGTGCCAGCAGTTCCCGACAAGAGACCCAGTACTTC.

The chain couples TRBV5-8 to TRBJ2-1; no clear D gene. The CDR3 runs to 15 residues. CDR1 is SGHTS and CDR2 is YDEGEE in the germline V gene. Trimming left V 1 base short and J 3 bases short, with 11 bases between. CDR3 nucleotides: TGTGCCAGCAGCTTGTTGCTCGGCGACTACAATGAGCAGTTCTTC. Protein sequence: CASSLLLGDYNEQFF.

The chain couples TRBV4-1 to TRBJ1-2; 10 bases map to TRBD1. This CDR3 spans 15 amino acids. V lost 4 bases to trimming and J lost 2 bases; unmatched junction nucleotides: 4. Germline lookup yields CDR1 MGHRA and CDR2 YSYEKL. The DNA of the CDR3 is TGCGCCAGCAGCCCCGGGACAGGGGTCAACTATGGCTACACCTTC. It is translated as CASSPGTGVNYGYTF.

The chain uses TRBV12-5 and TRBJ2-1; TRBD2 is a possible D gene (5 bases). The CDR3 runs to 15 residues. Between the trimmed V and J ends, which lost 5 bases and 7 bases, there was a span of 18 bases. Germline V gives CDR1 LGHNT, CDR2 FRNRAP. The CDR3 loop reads CASGPILANRNEQFF. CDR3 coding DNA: TGTGCTAGTGGTCCAATCCTAGCAAATCGGAATGAGCAGTTCTTC.

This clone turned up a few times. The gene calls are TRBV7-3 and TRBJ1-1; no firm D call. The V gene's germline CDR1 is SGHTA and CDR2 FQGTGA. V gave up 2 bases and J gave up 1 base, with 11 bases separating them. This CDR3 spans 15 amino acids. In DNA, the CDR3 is TGTGCCAGCAGCTTAGATGGGGTGAGGAACACTGAAGCTTTCTTT. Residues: CASSLDGVRNTEAFF.

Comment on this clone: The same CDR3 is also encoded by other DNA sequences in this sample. The CDR3 region has the DNA TGTGCCAGCAGCCAAGATCGTTCGGGGCTTGAAGAGACCCAGTACTTC. Translating it yields CASSQDRSGLEETQYF. The genes are TRBV7-2 and TRBJ2-5; the D call may be TRBD1 or TRBD2 (5 bases each). V dropped 5 bases and J dropped 3 bases, with 19 bases sitting between them. This CDR3 is built from 16 residues. CDR1 is SGHTA and CDR2 is FQGNSA in the germline V gene.